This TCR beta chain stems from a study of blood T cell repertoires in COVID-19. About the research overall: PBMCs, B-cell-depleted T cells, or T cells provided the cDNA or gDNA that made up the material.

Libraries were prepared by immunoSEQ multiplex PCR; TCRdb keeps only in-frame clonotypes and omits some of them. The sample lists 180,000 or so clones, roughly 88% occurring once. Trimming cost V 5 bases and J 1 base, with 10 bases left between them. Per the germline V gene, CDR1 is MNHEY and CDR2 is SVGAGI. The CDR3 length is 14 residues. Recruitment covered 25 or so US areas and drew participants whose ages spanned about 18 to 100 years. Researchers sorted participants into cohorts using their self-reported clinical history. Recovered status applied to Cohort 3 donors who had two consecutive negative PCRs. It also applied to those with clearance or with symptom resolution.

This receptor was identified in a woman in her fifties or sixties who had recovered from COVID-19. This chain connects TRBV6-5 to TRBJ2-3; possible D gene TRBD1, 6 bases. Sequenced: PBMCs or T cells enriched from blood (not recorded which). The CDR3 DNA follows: TGTGCCAGCAGTAGGCGGACAGGCACAGATACGCAGTATTTT. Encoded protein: CASSRRTGTDTQYF.